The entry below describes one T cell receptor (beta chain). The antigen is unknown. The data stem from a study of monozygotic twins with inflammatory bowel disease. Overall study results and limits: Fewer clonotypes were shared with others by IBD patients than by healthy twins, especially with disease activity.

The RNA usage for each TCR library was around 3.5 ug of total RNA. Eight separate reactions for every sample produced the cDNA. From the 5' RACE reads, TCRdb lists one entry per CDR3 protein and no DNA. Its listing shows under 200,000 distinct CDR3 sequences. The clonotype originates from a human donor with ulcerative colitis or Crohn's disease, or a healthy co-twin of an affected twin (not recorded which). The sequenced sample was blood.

This CDR3 reads CASTTGISYEQYF. The chain links TRBV25-1 to TRBJ2-7; no DNA is available, so the TRBD1 call from TCRdb remains unchecked. CDR3 length: 13 amino acids. Germline CDR1 and CDR2: MGHDK and SYGVNS.